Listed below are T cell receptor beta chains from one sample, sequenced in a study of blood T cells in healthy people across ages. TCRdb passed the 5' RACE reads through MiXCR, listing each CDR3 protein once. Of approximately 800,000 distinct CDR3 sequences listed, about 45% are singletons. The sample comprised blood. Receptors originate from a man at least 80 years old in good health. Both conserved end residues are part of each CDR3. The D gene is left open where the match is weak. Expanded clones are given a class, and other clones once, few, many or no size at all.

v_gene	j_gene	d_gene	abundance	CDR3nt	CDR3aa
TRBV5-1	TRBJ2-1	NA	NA	TGCGCCAGCAGCTTTGGTGAGGGGGGCTTAGGTAATGAGCAGTTCTTC	CASSFGEGGLGNEQFF
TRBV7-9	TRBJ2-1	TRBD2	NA	TGTGCCATCGAGACTAGCGAGCAGTTCTTC	CAIETSEQFF
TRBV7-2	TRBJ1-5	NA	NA	TGTGCCAGCAGCCGATACAGGGATCAGCCCCAGCATTTT	CASSRYRDQPQHF
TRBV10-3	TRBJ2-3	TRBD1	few	TGTGCCATCAGGGAGGACAGGGGTGCAGATACGCAGTATTTT	CAIREDRGADTQYF
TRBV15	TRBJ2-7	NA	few	TGTGCCACCAGCAGAGATGTGAGGGGGCGCGGGGTTACCTACGAGCAGTACTTC	CATSRDVRGRGVTYEQYF
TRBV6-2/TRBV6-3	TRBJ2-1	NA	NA	TGTGCCAGCGGCACGCAAAACAATAAGCAGTTCTTC	CASGTQNNKQFF
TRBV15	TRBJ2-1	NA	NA	TGTGCCACCAGCATAGGTGGGGTGGCGGGATATGAGCAGTTCTTC	CATSIGGVAGYEQFF
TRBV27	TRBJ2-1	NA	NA	TGTGCCAGCAGTGTACGAGGGTACGGTGAGCAGTTCTTC	CASSVRGYGEQFF
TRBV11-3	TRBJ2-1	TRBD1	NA	TGTGCCAGCAGCTCCCGGACAGGTTGGAGTGAGCAGTTCTTC	CASSSRTGWSEQFF
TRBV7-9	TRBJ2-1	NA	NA	TGTGCCAGCAGCTTCGGGGACGTTTCCTACAATGAGCAGTTCTTC	CASSFGDVSYNEQFF
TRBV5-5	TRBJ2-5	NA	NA	TGTGCCAGCAGCTTGGTGCTGGGGGGCCAAGAGACCCAGTACTTC	CASSLVLGGQETQYF
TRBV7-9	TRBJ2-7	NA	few	TGTGCCAGCAGCTTATACGGGGCCGAGCAGTACTTC	CASSLYGAEQYF
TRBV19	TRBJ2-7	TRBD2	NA	TGTGCCAGTAGTATTAAACGGGAGCGGGGCTACGAGCAGTACTTC	CASSIKRERGYEQYF
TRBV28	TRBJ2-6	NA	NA	TGTGCCAGCATCCCAGGCGGCGGGACCAACGTCCTGACTTTC	CASIPGGGTNVLTF
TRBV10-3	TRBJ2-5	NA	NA	TGTGCCATCAGTGATTGGCAGAGGGGGGAAGAGACCCAGTACTTC	CAISDWQRGEETQYF
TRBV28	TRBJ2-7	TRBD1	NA	TGTGCCAGCAGTTATGACAGGGCCACCTACGAGCAGTACTTC	CASSYDRATYEQYF
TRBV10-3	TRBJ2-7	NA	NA	TGTGCCATCGGCCAGGGGGGCTCGGACGAGCAGTACTTC	CAIGQGGSDEQYF